These 10 T cell receptor beta chains originate from one sample sequenced in a study of T cells in Graves' hyperthyroidism and ophthalmopathy. Using RNA transcripts as the source, TCR beta CDR3 regions were amplified. Using the HTBI primer set, a first-round RT-PCR was run on the TCR CDR3. One entry per CDR3 protein results from TCRdb running MiXCR on the multiplex PCR reads. Of fewer than 550,000 distinct CDR3 sequences listed, around a quarter are singletons. Sequencing was done on a sample of blood. These receptors were taken from a woman in her twenties or thirties with Graves' ophthalmopathy.

This clonotype was detected ten times or more. V and J are TRBV13 and TRBJ2-4, with D perhaps matching TRBD2 (6 bases). The V gene lost 0 bases and the J gene lost 1 base, with 7 bases spanning the gap. Germline V gene sequence: CDR1 PRHDT, CDR2 FYEKMQ (reference sequence). The CDR3 runs to 15 residues. The CDR3 is CASSLGRGAKNIQYF. In DNA, the CDR3 is TGTGCCAGCAGCTTAGGTCGGGGGGCCAAAAACATTCAGTACTTC.

This clonotype was picked up many times. This chain's CDR3 is CASSQDRGSNQPQHF. DNA for the CDR3: TGCGCCAGCAGCCAAGATCGAGGGAGCAATCAGCCCCAGCATTTT. J is TRBJ1-5 and V is TRBV4-3; no definite D call. V was pared by 0 bases and J by 1 base, with 7 bases between. The CDR3 has 15 amino acids. Germline CDR1 LGHNA, CDR2 YSLEER.

This clonotype was counted at least ten times. The CDR3 DNA reads as TGTGCCAGCAGCCAAGTGGGGCCGGTGAACACTGAAGCTTTCTTT. This sequence encodes CASSQVGPVNTEAFF. This chain links TRBV3-1 with TRBJ1-1, with a weak D call TRBD1 (5 bases). V was pared by 1 base and J by 0 bases, with 9 bases between. This CDR3 has 15 amino acids. Germline values: CDR1 LGHDT, CDR2 YNNKEL (reference sequence).

This clonotype has at least ten counts. J is TRBJ1-1 and V is TRBV2; 7 bases line up with TRBD1. V lost 3 bases and J lost 7; bases outside the gene matches: 8. Germline V CDR1 and CDR2: SNHLY, FYNNEI. CDR3 length equals 14 residues. The CDR3 is CASSDGTAINEAFF. The CDR3 DNA follows: TGTGCCAGCAGTGACGGGACAGCCATAAATGAAGCTTTCTTT.

Many counts were recorded for this clonotype. This rearrangement joins TRBV6-2 or TRBV6-3 to TRBJ1-2; D is uncertain. V lost 2 bases and J 4 bases, leaving 5 bases between the germline ends. CDR3 length: 12 amino acids. CDR1 is MNHEY and CDR2 is SVGEGT in the germline V gene. CDR3 sequence (DNA): TGTGCCAGCAGTTACGGATTCTATGGCTACACCTTC. Its translation: CASSYGFYGYTF.

In this sample, this clonotype turned up many times. Written as DNA, the CDR3 is TGTGCCAGCAGTGGGGGGTATGGGACCTACACCTTC. Translated: CASSGGYGTYTF. The chain recombines TRBV25-1 with TRBJ1-2; possible D gene TRBD1, 5 bases. CDR1 is MGHDK, CDR2 SYGVNS, per germline. V lost 4 bases to trimming and J lost 10 bases, with 13 bases between them. The CDR3 runs to 12 residues.

In its sample, this clonotype was seen many times. The chain joins TRBV7-2 to TRBJ1-5; 8 bases map to TRBD1. The CDR3 totals 16 residues. After removal of 4 bases from V and 6 bases from J, the junction contained 11 bases not matched to a gene. Germline CDR1 reads SGHTA; CDR2 reads FQGNSA. The CDR3 sequence: CASSYTGQGGSQPQHF. In DNA, the CDR3 is TGTGCCAGCAGCTATACCGGACAGGGAGGTAGTCAGCCCCAGCATTTT.

This clonotype was recorded a few times. This chain joins TRBV27 and TRBJ1-1; D possibly corresponds to TRBD1 (5 bases). CDR1 and CDR2 (germline): MNHEY, SMNVEV (reference sequence). The CDR3 is 13 amino acids. The V gene lost 4 bases and the J gene lost 3 bases, with 9 bases spanning the gap. The CDR3 nucleotides read TGTGCCAGCAGTTCGGGGCGTTACACTGAAGCTTTCTTT. Its protein product is CASSSGRYTEAFF.

This clonotype has a count of ten or more. The rearrangement uses TRBV7-2 and TRBJ1-2; D unclear. V was clipped by 1 base and J by 5 bases, with 14 bases between them. Germline assignment: CDR1 SGHTA and CDR2 FQGNSA. The CDR3 runs to 15 residues. CDR3 protein: CASSLGGRALYGYTF. The CDR3 coding sequence is TGTGCCAGCAGCTTAGGAGGACGGGCCCTTTATGGCTACACCTTC. The variable domain in full, with the rest retrieved from reference TRBV7-2 and TRBJ1-2, is GAGVSQSPSNKVTEKGKDVELRCDPISGHTALYWYRQSLGQGLEFLIYFQGNSAPDKSGLPSDRFSAERTGGSVSTLTIQRTQQEDSAVYLCASSLGGRALYGYTFGSGTRLTVV.

This clonotype has at least ten counts. The V call is TRBV5-1, the J call TRBJ2-2; the match to TRBD1 covers 11 bases. Unmatched junction bases numbered 5, after V lost 4 bases and J lost 6 bases. The germline V gene encodes CDR1 SGHRS and CDR2 YFSETQ. The length of the CDR3 is 15 residues. As DNA, the CDR3 is TGCGCCAGCAGCACAGGACAGGGGGCGTCCGGGGAGCTGTTTTTT. Its protein is CASSTGQGASGELFF.